This T cell receptor beta chain was recovered during a study of blood T cell repertoires in COVID-19. Overall study context: From the United States, Italy and Spain came samples of acute and convalescent COVID-19.

Trimming took off 2 bases at V and 1 base at J, with 6 bases between the two ends. This CDR3 is built from 13 residues. Method: immunoSEQ multiplex PCR; TCRdb's copy keeps in-frame clones and lacks some. The sample gives about 36,000 clones, roughly 78% of which show up once; 33% is in the top ten. This chain links TRBV12-3 or TRBV12-4 with TRBJ2-7; D unresolved. The receptor's source is a man in his 60s with acute or convalescent COVID-19. Specimen: peripheral blood. CDR3 DNA sequence: TGTGCCAGCAGTTTACAGAGGTCCTACGAGCAGTACTTC. Its translation is CASSLQRSYEQYF.